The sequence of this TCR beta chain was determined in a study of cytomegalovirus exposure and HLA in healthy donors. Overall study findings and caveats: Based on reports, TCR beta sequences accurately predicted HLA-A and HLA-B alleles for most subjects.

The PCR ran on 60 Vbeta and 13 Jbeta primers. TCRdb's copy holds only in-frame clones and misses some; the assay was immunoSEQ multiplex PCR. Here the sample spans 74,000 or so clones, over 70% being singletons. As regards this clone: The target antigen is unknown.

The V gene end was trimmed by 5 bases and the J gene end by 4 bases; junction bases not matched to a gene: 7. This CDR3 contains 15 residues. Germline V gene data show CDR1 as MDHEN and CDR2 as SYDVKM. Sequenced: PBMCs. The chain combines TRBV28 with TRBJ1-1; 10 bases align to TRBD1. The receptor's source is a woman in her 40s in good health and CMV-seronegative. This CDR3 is CASSTSDRGSTEAFF. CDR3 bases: TGTGCCAGCAGTACCTCGGACAGGGGGAGCACTGAAGCTTTCTTT.